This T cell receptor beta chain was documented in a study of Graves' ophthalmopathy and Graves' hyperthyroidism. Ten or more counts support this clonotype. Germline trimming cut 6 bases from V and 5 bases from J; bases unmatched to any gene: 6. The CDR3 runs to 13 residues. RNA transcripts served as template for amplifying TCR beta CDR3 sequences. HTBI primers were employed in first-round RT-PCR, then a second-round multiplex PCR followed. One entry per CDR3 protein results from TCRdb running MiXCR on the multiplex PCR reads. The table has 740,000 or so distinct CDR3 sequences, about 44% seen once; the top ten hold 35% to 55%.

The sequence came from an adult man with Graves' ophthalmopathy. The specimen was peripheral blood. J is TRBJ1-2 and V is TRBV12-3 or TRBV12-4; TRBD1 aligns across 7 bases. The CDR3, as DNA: TGTGCCAGCAGCCTAACAGGGGTATATGGCTACACCTTC. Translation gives CASSLTGVYGYTF.